What follows describes a single TCR beta chain. The antigen is unknown. This entry belongs to a study of cytomegalovirus exposure and HLA in healthy donors. Study-wide background: Genotyping showed roughly 77% of some 400 donors falling in the Caucasian-associated ancestry cluster. Study-level results: Association with HLA alleles at 0.05 false discovery rate was found for about 17,000 TCR beta sequences in a later analysis. V- and J-gene trimming in TCR beta was tied to a missense DCLRE1C variant by an analysis performed later.

PCR employed 60 Vbeta and 13 Jbeta primers. Produced via immunoSEQ multiplex PCR; TCRdb's table is partial and in-frame only. Recorded for this sample: around 76,000 clones. Sequenced material: PBMCs. The sequence was collected from a woman in her fifties or sixties in good health and CMV-seronegative.

The CDR3 DNA follows: TGCGCCAGCAGCGGACAGGGGGCCTACGAGCAGTACTTC. Its translation: CASSGQGAYEQYF. V usage is TRBV10-1 and J usage is TRBJ2-5; 10 bases are a match to TRBD1. The last part of the DNA fits TRBJ2-7 better; the J call may be wrong. The CDR3 length is 13 residues. Germline V gene lookup returns CDR1 WNHNN and CDR2 SYGVQD (reference sequence).